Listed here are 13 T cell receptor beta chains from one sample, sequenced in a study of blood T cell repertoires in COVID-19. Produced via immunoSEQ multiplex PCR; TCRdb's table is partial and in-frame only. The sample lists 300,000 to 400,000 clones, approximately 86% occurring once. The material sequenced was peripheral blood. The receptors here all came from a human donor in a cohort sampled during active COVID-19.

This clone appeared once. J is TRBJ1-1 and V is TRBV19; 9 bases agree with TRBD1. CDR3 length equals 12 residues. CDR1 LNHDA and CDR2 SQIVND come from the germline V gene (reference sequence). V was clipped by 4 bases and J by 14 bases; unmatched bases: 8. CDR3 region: CASSKRTGEPFF. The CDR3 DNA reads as TGTGCCAGTAGTAAAAGGACAGGGGAGCCGTTCTTT.

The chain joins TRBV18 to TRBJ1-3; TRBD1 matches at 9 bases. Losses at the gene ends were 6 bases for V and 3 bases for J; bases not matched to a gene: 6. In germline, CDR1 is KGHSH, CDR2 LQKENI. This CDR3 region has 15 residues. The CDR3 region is CASSPGQGLGNTIYF. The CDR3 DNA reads TGTGCCAGCTCCCCGGGACAGGGTCTTGGAAACACCATATATTTT.

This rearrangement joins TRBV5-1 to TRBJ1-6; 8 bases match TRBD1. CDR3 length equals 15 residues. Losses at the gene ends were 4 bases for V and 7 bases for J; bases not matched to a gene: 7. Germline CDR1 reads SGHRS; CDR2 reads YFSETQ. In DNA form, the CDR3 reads TGCGCCAGCAGCCAAAAGGACAGGGACAATTCACCCCTCCACTTT. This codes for CASSQKDRDNSPLHF.

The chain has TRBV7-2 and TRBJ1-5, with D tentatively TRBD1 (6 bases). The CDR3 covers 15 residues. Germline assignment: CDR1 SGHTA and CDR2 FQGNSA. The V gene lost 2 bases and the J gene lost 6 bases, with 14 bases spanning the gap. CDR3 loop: CASSLTRQAGQPQHF. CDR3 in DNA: TGTGCCAGCAGCTTAACGAGACAGGCGGGTCAGCCCCAGCATTTT.

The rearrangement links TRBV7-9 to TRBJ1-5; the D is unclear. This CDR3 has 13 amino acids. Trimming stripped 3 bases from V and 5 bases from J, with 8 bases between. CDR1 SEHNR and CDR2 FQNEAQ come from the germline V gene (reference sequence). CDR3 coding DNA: TGTGCCAGCAGCTTCGGGAGCGATCAGCCCCAGCATTTT. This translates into CASSFGSDQPQHF.

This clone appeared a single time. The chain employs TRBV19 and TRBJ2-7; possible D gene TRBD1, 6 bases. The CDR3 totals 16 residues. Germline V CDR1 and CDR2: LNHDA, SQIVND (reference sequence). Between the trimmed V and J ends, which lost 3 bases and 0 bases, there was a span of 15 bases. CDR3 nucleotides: TGTGCCAGTAGTATGGGACACCAAACCATCTCCTACGAGCAGTACTTC. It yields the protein CASSMGHQTISYEQYF.

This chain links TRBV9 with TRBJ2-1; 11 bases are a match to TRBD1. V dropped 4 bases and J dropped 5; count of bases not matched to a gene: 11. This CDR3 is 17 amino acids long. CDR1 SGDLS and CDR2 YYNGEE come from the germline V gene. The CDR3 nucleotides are TGTGCCAGCAGCCCCAGCATCGGGGGACAGGGGGACAATGAGCAGTTCTTC. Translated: CASSPSIGGQGDNEQFF.

The CDR3 loop is CASSEAQGTDMNTEAFF. CDR3 bases: TGTGCCAGCAGTGAAGCGCAGGGGACAGACATGAACACTGAAGCTTTCTTT. The chain combines TRBV6-1 with TRBJ1-1; TRBD1 matches at 7 bases. J was trimmed by 0 bases and V by 0 bases; bases with no gene match: 7. This CDR3 spans 17 amino acids. The V gene's germline CDR1 is MNHNS and CDR2 SASEGT.

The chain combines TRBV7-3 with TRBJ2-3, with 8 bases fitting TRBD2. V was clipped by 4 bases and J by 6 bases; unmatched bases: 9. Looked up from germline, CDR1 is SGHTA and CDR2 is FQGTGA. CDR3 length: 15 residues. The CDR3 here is CASSSVPGLVDTQYF. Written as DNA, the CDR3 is TGTGCCAGCAGCTCCGTCCCGGGACTAGTTGATACGCAGTATTTT.

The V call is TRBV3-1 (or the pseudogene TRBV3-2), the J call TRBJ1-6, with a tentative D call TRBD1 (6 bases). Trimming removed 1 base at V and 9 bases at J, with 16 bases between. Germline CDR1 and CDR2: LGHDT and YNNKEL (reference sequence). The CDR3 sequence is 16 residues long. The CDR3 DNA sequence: TGTGCCAGCAGCCAAGCCTCCTGGGGACATCCTTCACCCCTCCACTTT. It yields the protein CASSQASWGHPSPLHF.

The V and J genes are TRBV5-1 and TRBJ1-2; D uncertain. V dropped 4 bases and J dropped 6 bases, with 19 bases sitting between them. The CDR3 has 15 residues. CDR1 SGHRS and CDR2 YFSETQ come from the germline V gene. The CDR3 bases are TGCGCCAGCAGCACCGTGGCTGGCAGCGTAGATGGCTACACCTTC. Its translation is CASSTVAGSVDGYTF.

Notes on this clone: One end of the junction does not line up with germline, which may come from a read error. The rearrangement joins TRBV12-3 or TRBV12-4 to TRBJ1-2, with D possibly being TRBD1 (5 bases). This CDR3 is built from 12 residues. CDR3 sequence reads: CASTIRSGTNNF. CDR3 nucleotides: TGTGCCAGCACCATCCGCTCCGGGACTAACAACTTC.

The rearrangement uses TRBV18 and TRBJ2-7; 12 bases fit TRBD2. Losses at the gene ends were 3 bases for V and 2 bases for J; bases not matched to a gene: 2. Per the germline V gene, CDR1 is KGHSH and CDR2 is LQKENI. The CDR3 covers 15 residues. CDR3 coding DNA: TGTGCCAGCTCACCTCCTAGCGGGGGGGCCTACGAGCAGTACTTC. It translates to CASSPPSGGAYEQYF.